This T cell receptor beta chain was identified in a study of regulatory T cells in long-lasting Graves disease. Many counts were recorded for this clonotype. Antigen unknown. Points from the study as a whole: TRBV28, TRBJ1-2 and TRBJ2-5 emerged as the favored segments in persistent disease.

The CDR3 runs 17 residues. The trim removed 6 bases at V and 0 bases at J, leaving 5 bases unmatched. With iRepertoire HTBI primers and Arm-PCR of CDR3 regions, TCR beta libraries were built. TCRdb re-called the multiplex PCR reads with MiXCR, one entry per CDR3 protein. The sample lists roughly 440,000 distinct CDR3 sequences; less than 20% were seen once. Described time point: newly diagnosed GD, antithyroid drugs for less than 3 months. RNA isolated from PBMCs was used to make the TCR library. The collection involved drawing around 10 milliliters of peripheral blood into EDTA tubes. These data were also reused for a study on T cells in Graves' hyperthyroidism and ophthalmopathy.

The receptor was derived from a young woman with Graves disease. The V gene is TRBV12-3 or TRBV12-4, the J gene TRBJ2-6; 10 bases agree with TRBD1. This sample comprised peripheral blood mononuclear cells (PBMCs), obtained at new diagnosis, from a patient treated with antithyroid drugs. The CDR3: CASRKGQGSSGANVLTF. CDR3 DNA sequence: TGTGCCAGCAGGAAGGGACAGGGGAGCTCTGGGGCCAACGTCCTGACTTTC.